This T cell receptor beta chain was profiled in a study of cytomegalovirus exposure and HLA in healthy donors. Germline CDR1 and CDR2: LGHNA and YSLEER. There are 15 residues in the CDR3. Trimming removed 4 bases at V and 0 bases at J, with 12 bases between. The PCR employed 60 Vbeta primers together with 13 Jbeta primers. Assay used: immunoSEQ multiplex PCR; TCRdb lists only in-frame clones, some missing. The sample totals around 200,000 clones. This receptor was identified in a woman aged 30 to 39 in good health and CMV-seropositive. Sequences were obtained from PBMCs. The chain carries TRBV4-3 and TRBJ1-1; D gene uncertain. In nucleotides, the CDR3 is TGCGCCAGCAGCCCCTCCGGAGGGATGAACACTGAAGCTTTCTTT. Its translation is CASSPSGGMNTEAFF.